The 5 T cell receptor beta chains given below trace back to one sample, sequenced in a study of blood T cell repertoires in COVID-19. The data were produced by immunoSEQ multiplex PCR, yet TCRdb's version contains in-frame clones alone and is incomplete. The sample has about 240,000 clones; about 88% are singletons. The sample comprised peripheral blood. All receptors come from a woman aged 70 to 79 with active or convalescent COVID-19.

The chain combines TRBV6-5 with TRBJ1-2; the match to TRBD1 covers 8 bases. V gave up 5 bases and J gave up 7 bases; unmatched junction bases: 6. The length of the CDR3 is 13 residues. Germline CDR1 reads MNHEY; CDR2 reads SVGAGI. CDR3 sequence (DNA): TGTGCCAGCAGTCAGACAGGGGAAGGTGGCTACACCTTC. Translated, it gives CASSQTGEGGYTF.

The chain is built from TRBV19 and TRBJ1-5; D is unclear. Per germline, CDR1 LNHDA and CDR2 SQIVND (reference sequence). This CDR3 region has 12 residues. Trimming took off 3 bases at V and 7 bases at J, with 7 bases between the two ends. CDR3 amino acids: CASSIPGQPQHF. In DNA, the CDR3 is TGTGCCAGTAGTATCCCCGGGCAGCCCCAGCATTTT.

V gene TRBV6-2 or TRBV6-3 combines with J gene TRBJ2-5; a weak D match, TRBD1 (5 bases). V was pared by 0 bases and J by 7 bases, with 9 bases between. Per germline, CDR1 MNHEY and CDR2 SVGEGT. The CDR3 loop spans 13 amino acids. CDR3 amino acids: CASSYSGLGTQYF. Written as DNA, the CDR3 is TGTGCCAGCAGTTACTCGGGGCTAGGGACCCAGTACTTC.

This clone was recorded only once. The V and J genes are TRBV29-1 and TRBJ2-5; 7 nucleotides agree with TRBD1. The trim removed 6 bases at V and 1 base at J, leaving 5 bases unmatched. The CDR3 spans 13 residues. CDR1 and CDR2 (germline): SQVTM, ANQGSEA. CDR3: CSVLTGVQETQYF. DNA for the CDR3: TGCAGCGTCCTAACAGGGGTCCAAGAGACCCAGTACTTC. Variable domain in full (rest from reference TRBV29-1 and TRBJ2-5): SAVISQKPSRDICQRGTSLTIQCQVDSQVTMMFWYRQQPGQSLTLIATANQGSEATYESGFVIDKFPISRPNLTFSTLTVSNMSPEDSSIYLCSVLTGVQETQYFGPGTRLLVL.

The V gene is TRBV9, the J gene TRBJ2-7; D gene unclear. Deletions cut 4 bases from V and 1 base from J, with 12 bases between. The CDR3 covers 14 residues. Germline CDR1 and CDR2: SGDLS and YYNGEE. The chain's CDR3 is CASSRAPWSYEQYF. CDR3 nucleotide sequence: TGTGCCAGCAGCCGAGCCCCTTGGTCCTACGAGCAGTACTTC.